Reported below is one TCR beta chain. The assay ran at deep level. Per the study methods: Filtering differed, since immunoSEQ gave only junction sequences and no quality scores. Libraries were prepared by immunoSEQ multiplex PCR; TCRdb keeps only in-frame clonotypes and omits some of them. V, J and clone size are taken as reported in that table, and D and trimming were inferred from the DNA itself. The repertoire holds hundreds of thousands of clones, with approximately 90% as singletons. Terminally differentiated effector memory CD45RA+ cells were excluded from the naive CD8 cells, which were CD45RO-negative and positively selected for CCR7. The CDR3 is made up of 15 amino acids. The germline CDR1 and CDR2 sequences are SEHNR and FQNEAQ (reference sequence). Between the trimmed V and J ends, which lost 1 base and 0 bases, there was a span of 9 bases. The sample belongs to a study of shared clonotypes between healthy human individuals. Overall study: Contributing individuals were a couple of females and three males aged 18 to 49.

Sequences were obtained from naive CD8+ T cells sorted from blood. The chain uses TRBV7-9 and TRBJ1-1; no firm D call. This TCR was recovered from a man younger than 40 in good health. CDR3 sequence (DNA): TGTGCCAGCAGCTTAGGGGCAGCCATGAACACTGAAGCTTTCTTT. This codes for CASSLGAAMNTEAFF.